Given below is one TCR beta chain in context. The data were produced by immunoSEQ multiplex PCR, yet TCRdb's version contains in-frame clones alone and is incomplete. This repertoire shows some 44,000 clones, over 75% found once; its top ten account for roughly 0.72%. Germline V CDR1 and CDR2: SNHLY, FYNNEI. This CDR3 is 18 amino acids long. The V gene end was trimmed by 6 bases and the J gene end by 4 bases; junction bases not matched to a gene: 15. This entry belongs to a study of T cell changes during pregnancy in multiple sclerosis. This material consisted of CD4+ T cells from peripheral blood mononuclear cells, taken before pregnancy. This sequence joins TRBV2 and TRBJ2-1; 10 bases line up with TRBD2. This TCR came from a female donor with multiple sclerosis, enrolled in a pregnancy study. The CDR3 nucleotides read TGTGCCAGCAGCGGACAAAGTTGGGGACTAGCGTTATACAATGAGCAGTTCTTC. Amino acid sequence: CASSGQSWGLALYNEQFF. Full variable domain (remainder filled in from reference TRBV2 and TRBJ2-1): EPEVTQTPSHQVTQMGQEVILRCVPISNHLYFYWYRQILGQKVEFLVSFYNNEISEKSEIFDDQFSVERPDGSNFTLKIRSTKLEDSAMYFCASSGQSWGLALYNEQFFGPGTRLTVL.